The source of this T cell receptor (beta chain) is a study of graft-versus-host responses after intestinal transplantation. Study background: Isolated intestinal, liver-intestinal, or multivisceral transplants had been given to the recipients. All recipients got anti-thymocyte globulin induction, then tacrolimus and steroids for approximately 3 years.

The method was immunoSEQ multiplex PCR; TCRdb's version includes in-frame clones alone and lacks a portion of them. The table includes 25,000 or so clones, approximately 91% detected once. The germline gives CDR1 MGHRA, CDR2 YSYEKL. This CDR3 has 14 amino acids. Study-wide points: Early post-transplant HvG declines showed an association with peak circulating GvH clone levels. GvH clones detected in recipient marrow included some appearing first in ileum or blood.

This clone came up once. Its target is unknown. The junction differs from germline at one of its ends, possibly a read error. The TCR sequence derives from a human patient who received an intestinal transplant, so some T cells may come from the graft donor. Sequencing used PBMCs, obtained almost 40 days after intestinal transplant. J is TRBJ1-1 and V is TRBV4-1; D remains ambiguous. The CDR3 is CASSQQILNAEAFF. The CDR3 DNA reads as TGCGCCAGCAGCCAACAGATACTGAACGCTGAAGCTTTCTTT.